This T cell receptor beta chain was sequenced for a study of T cell repertoires in cytomegalovirus infection (dated by TCRdb to about 2019). Looking at the study overall: The HLA type of each donor mattered for the analysis, because public TCR beta signatures pointed to carriage of CMV infection along with the matching HLA type.

These reads were obtained on an Illumina HiSeq 1500. In TCRdb, the public reads were trimmed at Q25 with fastp and aligned with MiXCR, with productive beta chains retained. Rows are unified per CDR3 protein, each entry keeping the most common DNA and genes. This sample holds approximately 170,000 distinct CDR3 sequences; 14% were observed only once. Approximately 30% of the sample lies in the top ten. This clonotype was observed a few times. Its antigen remains undetermined. No much larger clone is present one base from it, and per-base qualities are unavailable. The cysteine opens and the phenylalanine closes a CDR3 of 13 amino acids. The kept DNA is CDR3 alone, 39 bases in frame from the first base. At the junction V is shortened by 0 bases and J by 2 bases, with 4 bases in between. CDR1 and CDR2, per the germline V gene, are LGHNA and YSLEER. What the authors observed across the whole study: The ex vivo response was dominated by HLA-C-restricted CMV-specific TCR beta clonotypes, which also provided the single most frequent clonotype in two of eight donors. Cumulative frequency of public TCR beta family members discriminated carriers of CMV infection plus the relevant HLA type in this cohort and an independent 352-donor cohort.

This sequence originates from a human donor in good health (CMV status not recorded). Some clones in this sample may be carry-over from other donors' samples. Sequenced sample: PBMCs. The V and J segments used are TRBV4-3 and TRBJ1-1; the D gene identity is not certain. The DNA sequence is TGCGCCAGCAGCCAAGAGCGAAACACTGAAGCTTTCTTT. Translated, it reads CASSQERNTEAFF.